This is a list of T cell receptor beta chains from one sample in a study of T cell repertoires in cytomegalovirus infection. TCRdb itself ran the reads through MiXCR, one entry per CDR3 protein. This repertoire shows about 320,000 distinct CDR3 sequences, more than 8% found once; its top ten account for around 4.1%. Input material: PBMCs. Receptors were obtained from a human donor in good health (CMV status not recorded). Some clones in this sample may be carry-over from other donors' samples. The CDR3 runs from the conserved cysteine through the conserved F or W. Fields, in order: V gene, clone size, CDR3 protein. Only some rows state a clone size, as once, few, many or a class for expanded clones.

v_call: TRBV12-3/TRBV12-4; clone_size: many; cdr3_aa: CASSPGEGLPLHF
v_call: TRBV7-2; clone_size: few; cdr3_aa: CASSSNYADTQYF
v_call: TRBV24-1; clone_size: -; cdr3_aa: CATSDLLIGQNTGELFF
v_call: TRBV7-3; clone_size: -; cdr3_aa: CASSTDHQTGQAFF
v_call: TRBV7-2; clone_size: -; cdr3_aa: CASSPPGQLTEAFF
v_call: TRBV7-6; clone_size: -; cdr3_aa: CASSLAAGGGTEAFF
v_call: TRBV29-1; clone_size: many; cdr3_aa: CSVEGGSNQPQHF
v_call: TRBV20-1; clone_size: -; cdr3_aa: CSAKGGSNEQFF
v_call: TRBV20-1; clone_size: -; cdr3_aa: CSARSGPRKAFF
v_call: TRBV7-3; clone_size: many; cdr3_aa: CASSFGRGGKNEQFF
v_call: TRBV27; clone_size: few; cdr3_aa: CASSQGGEGYTF
v_call: TRBV12-3/TRBV12-4; clone_size: many; cdr3_aa: CASAPLAGNLAKNIQYF
v_call: TRBV6-2/TRBV6-3; clone_size: many; cdr3_aa: CASSPRGSYNEQFF
v_call: TRBV7-2; clone_size: many; cdr3_aa: CASSLASSGELFF
v_call: TRBV19; clone_size: -; cdr3_aa: CASARSNGGQETQYF
v_call: TRBV6-6; clone_size: few; cdr3_aa: CASSSQVDGEQYF
v_call: TRBV7-2; clone_size: many; cdr3_aa: CASSLTDSYGYTF
v_call: TRBV24-1; clone_size: -; cdr3_aa: CATSVSGQGGEKLFF
v_call: TRBV12-3/TRBV12-4; clone_size: many; cdr3_aa: CASTERESSYEQYF
v_call: TRBV28; clone_size: -; cdr3_aa: CASSPEGGTPVVTF
v_call: TRBV5-1; clone_size: few; cdr3_aa: CASSSRRTGYGYTF
v_call: TRBV10-3; clone_size: -; cdr3_aa: CAIRTDSSYNEQFF
v_call: TRBV7-9; clone_size: many; cdr3_aa: CASSQGGTPYNEQFF
v_call: TRBV7-9; clone_size: many; cdr3_aa: CASSSPAGQYPRQETQYF
v_call: TRBV6-2/TRBV6-3; clone_size: few; cdr3_aa: CASSYRAGGYGEQFF
v_call: TRBV11-3; clone_size: many; cdr3_aa: CASSLESHEQFF
v_call: TRBV20-1; clone_size: few; cdr3_aa: CSARALDYNEQFF
v_call: TRBV7-2; clone_size: many; cdr3_aa: CASIQSGTGNYEQYF
v_call: TRBV12-3/TRBV12-4; clone_size: few; cdr3_aa: CASLENRDRNTEAFF
v_call: TRBV11-3; clone_size: many; cdr3_aa: CASSPGSTSGRDTQYF
v_call: TRBV10-3; clone_size: many; cdr3_aa: CAISESYPGGWNEQYF
v_call: TRBV6-2/TRBV6-3; clone_size: many; cdr3_aa: CASSYVGTTQETQYF
v_call: TRBV7-2; clone_size: many; cdr3_aa: CASSEGQGPYEQYF
v_call: TRBV7-7; clone_size: many; cdr3_aa: CASSANQETQYF
v_call: TRBV7-2; clone_size: -; cdr3_aa: CASSPWTSGGYEQYF
v_call: TRBV7-2; clone_size: few; cdr3_aa: CASSLDPGNEQFF
v_call: TRBV5-5; clone_size: -; cdr3_aa: CASSHSTGLGNQPQHF